This T cell receptor (beta chain) appears in the sequencing data of a study of identical twins. Trimming cost V 3 bases and J 2 bases, with 16 bases left between them. CDR3 size: 16 residues. Whole-study findings and limits: Insertions were fewer in abundant cord blood beta clonotypes, whereas memory repertoires showed none of this pattern. When twins shared out-of-frame alpha sequences, those sequences had excess low generation probability.

Ten or more counts support this clonotype. The antigen is unknown. The donors were all healthy and Caucasian. A universal primer binding site was introduced by template switching. The final cDNA contained unique molecular identifiers. TCRdb reprocessed the 5' RACE reads via MiXCR and lists one record per CDR3 protein. This repertoire shows 450,000 or so distinct CDR3 sequences, approximately 15% found once; its top ten account for more than 0.5%. These records were also assigned to another study, of yellow fever vaccine responses in identical twins.

Sample: CD4+ T cells sorted from blood. This receptor was identified in a woman younger than 30 in good health. The rearrangement uses TRBV12-3 or TRBV12-4 and TRBJ1-1; D uncertain. CDR3 sequence (DNA): TGTGCCAGCAGTTTTCGGCAGGTCGAGACAAACACTGAAGCTTTCTTT. It specifies CASSFRQVETNTEAFF.